This passage covers 2 T cell receptor beta chains from one sample sequenced in a study of cytomegalovirus exposure and HLA in healthy donors. The PCR ran on 60 Vbeta and 13 Jbeta primers. Sequenced by immunoSEQ multiplex PCR; TCRdb stores in-frame clones only, minus some. The repertoire holds some 190,000 clones, with 75% to 85% as singletons. Sequenced material: PBMCs. Receptor source: a man aged 18 to 35 in good health and CMV-seronegative.

V is TRBV11-2 and J is TRBJ1-1; 8 bases are a match to TRBD1. Trimming removed 3 bases from V and 0 bases from J; junction bases left unmatched: 6. This CDR3 comprises 16 residues. Per germline, CDR1 SGHAT and CDR2 FQNNGV. CDR3 protein: CASSFSRTGMNTEAFF. CDR3 nucleotide sequence: TGTGCCAGCAGCTTCTCACGGACAGGGATGAACACTGAAGCTTTCTTT.

The V and J genes are TRBV13 and TRBJ2-3; TRBD2 matches 11 bases. Germline V CDR1 and CDR2: PRHDT, FYEKMQ (reference sequence). The CDR3 covers 17 residues. V shed 8 bases and J 2 bases; nucleotides not matched to a gene: 12. CDR3 loop: CASGLSSGGTNTDTQYF. Written as DNA, the CDR3 is TGTGCCAGCGGATTGTCTAGCGGGGGGACTAACACAGATACGCAGTATTTT.